This T cell receptor beta chain was recovered during a study of vaccination and CD4 T cells after COVID-19. Scientists ran DNA taken from cultured CD4+ T cells through the Oncomine TCR Beta short-read assay for sequencing. CD4+ T cells were cultured, and genomic DNA was extracted from them. A single record per CDR3 protein comes from TCRdb applying MiXCR to the PCR reads. This sample yields approximately 20,000 distinct CDR3 sequences, of which about 43% are seen a single time; roughly an eighth belongs to the top ten. Worth noting for this clonotype: Antigen: not known.

The length of the CDR3 is 13 residues. V dropped 5 bases and J dropped 4; count of bases not matched to a gene: 3. The germline V gene encodes CDR1 MNHNS and CDR2 SASEGT. Sample time point: late sampling 161 to 241 days after vaccination in a few convalescent patients. Treatment in this sample: approximately nine-day PBMC culture with coronavirus spike peptide pools or control peptides (ViraFEST assay). The chain couples TRBV6-1 to TRBJ1-1; 8 bases align to TRBD1. Specimen: CD4+ T cells from blood, cultured in vitro, collected about 7 months after SARS-CoV-2 vaccination. This clonotype originated in a human donor who had recovered from COVID-19. CDR3 nucleotides: TGTGCCAGCAGTACAGACAGGGGCACTGAAGCTTTCTTT. Translated, it gives CASSTDRGTEAFF.